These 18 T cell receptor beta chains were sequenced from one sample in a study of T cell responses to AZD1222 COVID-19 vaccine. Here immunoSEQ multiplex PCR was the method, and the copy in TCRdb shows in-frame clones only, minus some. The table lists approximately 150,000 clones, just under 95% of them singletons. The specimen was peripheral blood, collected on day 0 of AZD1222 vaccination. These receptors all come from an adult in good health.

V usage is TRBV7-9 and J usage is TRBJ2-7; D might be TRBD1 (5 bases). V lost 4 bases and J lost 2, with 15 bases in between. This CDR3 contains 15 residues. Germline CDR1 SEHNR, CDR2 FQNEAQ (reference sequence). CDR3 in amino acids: CASSSPQDGTYEQYF. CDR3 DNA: TGTGCCAGCAGCTCGCCACAGGACGGCACCTACGAGCAGTACTTC. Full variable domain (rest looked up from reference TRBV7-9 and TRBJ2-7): DTGVSQNPRHKITKRGQNVTFRCDPISEHNRLYWYRQTLGQGPEFLTYFQNEAQLEKSRLLSDRFSAERPKGSFSTLEIQRTEQGDSAMYLCASSSPQDGTYEQYFGPGTRLTVT.

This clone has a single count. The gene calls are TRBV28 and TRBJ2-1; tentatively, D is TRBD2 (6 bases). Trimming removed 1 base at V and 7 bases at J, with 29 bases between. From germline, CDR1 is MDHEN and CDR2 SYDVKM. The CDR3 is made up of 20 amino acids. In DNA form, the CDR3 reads TGTGCCAGCAGTTTATCCAATTCCCGCATGTCGGGTCGGGGGTTGAATGAGCAGTTCTTC. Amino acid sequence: CASSLSNSRMSGRGLNEQFF.

DNA for the CDR3: TGTGCCAGCAGCTTAGGGGCGGGACACTACGAGCAGTACTTC. Residues: CASSLGAGHYEQYF. The rearrangement joins TRBV7-9 to TRBJ2-7; D is possibly TRBD1 or TRBD2 (6 bases each). Germline CDR1 and CDR2: SEHNR and FQNEAQ (reference sequence). The V and J ends lost 1 base and 3 bases respectively, with 10 bases between them. The CDR3 is 14 residues long. Combining the CDR3 with reference TRBV7-9 and TRBJ2-7 gives the whole variable domain DTGVSQNPRHKITKRGQNVTFRCDPISEHNRLYWYRQTLGQGPEFLTYFQNEAQLEKSRLLSDRFSAERPKGSFSTLEIQRTEQGDSAMYLCASSLGAGHYEQYFGPGTRLTVT.

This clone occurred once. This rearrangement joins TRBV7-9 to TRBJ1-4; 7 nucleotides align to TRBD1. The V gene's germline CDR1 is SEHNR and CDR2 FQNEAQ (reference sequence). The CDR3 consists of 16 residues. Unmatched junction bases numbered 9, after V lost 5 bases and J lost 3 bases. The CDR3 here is CASSTNHRGANEKLFF. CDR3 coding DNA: TGTGCCAGCAGCACCAACCACAGGGGTGCTAATGAAAAACTGTTTTTT.

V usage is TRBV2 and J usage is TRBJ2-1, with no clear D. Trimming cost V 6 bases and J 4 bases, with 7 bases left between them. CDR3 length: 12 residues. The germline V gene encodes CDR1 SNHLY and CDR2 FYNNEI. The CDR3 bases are TGTGCCAGCAGGCCAGGTTACAATGAGCAGTTCTTC. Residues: CASRPGYNEQFF. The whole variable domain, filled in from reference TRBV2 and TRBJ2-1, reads EPEVTQTPSHQVTQMGQEVILRCVPISNHLYFYWYRQILGQKVEFLVSFYNNEISEKSEIFDDQFSVERPDGSNFTLKIRSTKLEDSAMYFCASRPGYNEQFFGPGTRLTVL.

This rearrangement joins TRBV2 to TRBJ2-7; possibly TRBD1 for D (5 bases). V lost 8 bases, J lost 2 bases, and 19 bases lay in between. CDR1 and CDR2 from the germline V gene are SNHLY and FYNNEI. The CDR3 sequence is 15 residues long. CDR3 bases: TGTGCCAGCCCCGCACTGAGTAGGGGCCCCTACGAGCAGTACTTC. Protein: CASPALSRGPYEQYF.

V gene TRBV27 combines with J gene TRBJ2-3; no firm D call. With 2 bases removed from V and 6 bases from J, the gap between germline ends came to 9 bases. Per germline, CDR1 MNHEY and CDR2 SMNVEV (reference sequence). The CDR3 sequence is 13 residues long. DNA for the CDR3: TGTGCCAGCAGTTTAAGAGTTGGGGATACGCAGTATTTT. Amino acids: CASSLRVGDTQYF.

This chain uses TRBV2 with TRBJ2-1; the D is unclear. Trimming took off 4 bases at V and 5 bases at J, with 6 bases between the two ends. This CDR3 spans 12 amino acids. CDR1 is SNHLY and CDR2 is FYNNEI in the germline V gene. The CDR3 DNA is TGTGCCAGCAGTGCCGAGGACAATGAGCAGTTCTTC. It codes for CASSAEDNEQFF. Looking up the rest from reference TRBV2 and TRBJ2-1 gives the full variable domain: EPEVTQTPSHQVTQMGQEVILRCVPISNHLYFYWYRQILGQKVEFLVSFYNNEISEKSEIFDDQFSVERPDGSNFTLKIRSTKLEDSAMYFCASSAEDNEQFFGPGTRLTVL.

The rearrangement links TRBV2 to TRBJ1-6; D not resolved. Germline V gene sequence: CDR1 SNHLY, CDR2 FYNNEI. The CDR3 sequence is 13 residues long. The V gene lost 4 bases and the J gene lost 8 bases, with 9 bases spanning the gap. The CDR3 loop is CASSGERDSPLHF. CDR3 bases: TGTGCCAGCAGTGGAGAGAGAGATTCACCCCTCCACTTT.

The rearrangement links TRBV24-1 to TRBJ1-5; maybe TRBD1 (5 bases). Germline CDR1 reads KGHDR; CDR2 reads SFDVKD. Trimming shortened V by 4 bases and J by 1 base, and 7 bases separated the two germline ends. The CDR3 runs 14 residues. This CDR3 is CATSDGGSNQPQHF. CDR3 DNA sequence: TGTGCCACCAGTGACGGGGGGAGCAATCAGCCCCAGCATTTT.

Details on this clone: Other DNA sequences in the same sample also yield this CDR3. The CDR3 loop is CASSSQETQYF. CDR3 nucleotide sequence: TGTGCCAGCTCATCGCAAGAGACCCAGTACTTC. The genes are TRBV18 and TRBJ2-5; D call uncertain. The CDR3 sequence is 11 residues long. The V gene's germline CDR1 is KGHSH and CDR2 LQKENI. Trimming stripped 5 bases from V and 2 bases from J, with 3 bases between.

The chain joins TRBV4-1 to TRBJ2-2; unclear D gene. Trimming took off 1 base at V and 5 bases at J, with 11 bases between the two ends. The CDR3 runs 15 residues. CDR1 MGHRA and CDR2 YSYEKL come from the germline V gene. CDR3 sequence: CASSQGEMATGELFF. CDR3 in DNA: TGCGCCAGCAGCCAAGGGGAAATGGCAACCGGGGAGCTGTTTTTT.

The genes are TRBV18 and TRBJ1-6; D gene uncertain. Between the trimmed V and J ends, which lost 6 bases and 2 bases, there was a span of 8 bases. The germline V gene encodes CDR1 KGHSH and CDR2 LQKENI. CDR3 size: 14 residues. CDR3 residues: CASSVDPYNSPLHF. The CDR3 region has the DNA TGTGCCAGCTCCGTCGACCCCTATAATTCACCCCTCCACTTT.

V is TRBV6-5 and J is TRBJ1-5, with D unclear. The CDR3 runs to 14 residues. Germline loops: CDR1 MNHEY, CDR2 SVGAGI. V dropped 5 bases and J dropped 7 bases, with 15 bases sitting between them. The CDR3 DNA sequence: TGTGCCAGCAGTATTCAGTCCGGATGGCAGCCCCAGCATTTT. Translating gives CASSIQSGWQPQHF.

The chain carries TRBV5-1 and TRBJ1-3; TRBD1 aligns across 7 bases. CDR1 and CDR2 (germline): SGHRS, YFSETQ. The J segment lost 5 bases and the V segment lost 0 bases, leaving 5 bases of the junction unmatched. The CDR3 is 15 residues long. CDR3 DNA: TGCGCCAGCAGCTTGGGGAGGGGACAGAGAAACACCATATATTTT. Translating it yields CASSLGRGQRNTIYF.

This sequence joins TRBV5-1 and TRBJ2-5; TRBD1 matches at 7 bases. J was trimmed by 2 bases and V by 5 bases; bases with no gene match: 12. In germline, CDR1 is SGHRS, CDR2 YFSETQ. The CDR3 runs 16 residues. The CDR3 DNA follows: TGCGCCAGCAGTTACCGGGACAGAAATTCTCAAGAGACCCAGTACTTC. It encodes CASSYRDRNSQETQYF.

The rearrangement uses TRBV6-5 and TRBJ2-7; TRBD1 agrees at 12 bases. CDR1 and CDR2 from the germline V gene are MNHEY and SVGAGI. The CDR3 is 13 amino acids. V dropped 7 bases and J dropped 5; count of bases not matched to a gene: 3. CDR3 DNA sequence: TGTGCCAGCACGGGACAGGGGGCCGACGAGCAGTACTTC. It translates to CASTGQGADEQYF.

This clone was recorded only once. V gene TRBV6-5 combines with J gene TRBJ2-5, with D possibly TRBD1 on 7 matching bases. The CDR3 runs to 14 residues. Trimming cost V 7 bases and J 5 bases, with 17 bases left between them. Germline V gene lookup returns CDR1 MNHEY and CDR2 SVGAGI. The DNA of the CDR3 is TGTGCCAGCACCGCCAGGGGGGCCCAGGAGACCCAGTACTTC. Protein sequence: CASTARGAQETQYF.